This is a list of T cell receptor beta chains from one sample in a study of T cells expressing NK-cell markers. TCRdb re-analyzed the 5' RACE reads; it lists each CDR3 protein once, without DNA. This repertoire includes a few hundred thousand distinct CDR3 sequences. The sequenced sample consisted of blood T cells: a sorted CD56 or NKG2C T cell subset, CD4+ or CD8+ T cells, or bulk PBMC T cells (not recorded which). The receptor set was obtained from a woman aged 45-65 years in good health. The CDR3 runs from the conserved cysteine through the conserved F or W. Fields, in order: J gene, V gene, CDR3 protein.

TRBJ2-1 | TRBV7-9 | CASSGTSGRRDNEQFF
TRBJ2-1 | TRBV25-1 | CASSATKGQGFANEQFF
TRBJ2-3 | TRBV19 | CASSIRYWEVTQYF
TRBJ2-2 | TRBV5-1 | CASSRVASNTGELFF
TRBJ2-1 | TRBV12-3/TRBV12-4 | CASSLIAGGRGEQFF
TRBJ2-4 | TRBV12-3/TRBV12-4 | CASSFERLAKNIQYF
TRBJ2-1 | TRBV4-1 | CASSQPTSGRSYNEQFF
TRBJ2-1 | TRBV18 | CASSPVENEQFF
TRBJ2-1 | TRBV10-2 | CASSGQSPYNEQFF
TRBJ2-1 | TRBV29-1 | CSAAGGDRGNEQFF
TRBJ2-5 | TRBV20-1 | CSLDPTGGRYQETQYF
TRBJ1-1 | TRBV5-6 | CASSLGTGSRAFF
TRBJ2-1 | TRBV9 | CASSPLAGVQNEQFF
TRBJ1-2 | TRBV6-5 | CASSYLGVGYGYTF
TRBJ2-3 | TRBV6-1 | CASSDPGRLDTQYF
TRBJ1-2 | TRBV28 | CASSLGGRNYGYTF
TRBJ2-3 | TRBV9 | CASAFRDRTDTQYF
TRBJ1-5 | TRBV20-1 | CSARTDNSNQPQHF
TRBJ1-5 | TRBV7-9 | CASSLEATPQHF
TRBJ2-2 | TRBV7-8 | CASSRQGWGTGELFF
TRBJ1-1 | TRBV2 | CASTKDGGRTEAFF
TRBJ2-4 | TRBV4-2 | CASSPWGGRSPIAKNIQYF
TRBJ2-3 | TRBV6-5 | CASSYTAGVADTQYF
TRBJ2-7 | TRBV2 | CASSEVRRVGEQYF